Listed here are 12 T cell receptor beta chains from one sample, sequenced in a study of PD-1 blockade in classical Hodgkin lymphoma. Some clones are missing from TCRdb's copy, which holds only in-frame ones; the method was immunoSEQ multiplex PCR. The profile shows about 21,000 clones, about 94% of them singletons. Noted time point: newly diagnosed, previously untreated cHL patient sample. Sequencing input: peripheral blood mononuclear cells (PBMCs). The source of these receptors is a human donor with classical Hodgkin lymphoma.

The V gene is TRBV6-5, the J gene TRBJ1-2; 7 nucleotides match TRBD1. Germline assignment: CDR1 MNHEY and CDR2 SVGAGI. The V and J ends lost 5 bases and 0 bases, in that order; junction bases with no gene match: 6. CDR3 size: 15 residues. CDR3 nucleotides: TGTGCCAGCAGTCGGGGACAGCCAGCTAACTATGGCTACACCTTC. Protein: CASSRGQPANYGYTF.

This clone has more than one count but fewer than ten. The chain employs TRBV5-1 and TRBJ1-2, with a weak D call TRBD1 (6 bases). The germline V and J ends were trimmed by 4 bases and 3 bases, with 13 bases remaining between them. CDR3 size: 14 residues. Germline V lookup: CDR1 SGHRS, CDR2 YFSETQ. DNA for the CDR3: TGCGCCAGCAGCGTAGCCGGGACATACTATGGCTACACCTTC. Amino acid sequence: CASSVAGTYYGYTF.

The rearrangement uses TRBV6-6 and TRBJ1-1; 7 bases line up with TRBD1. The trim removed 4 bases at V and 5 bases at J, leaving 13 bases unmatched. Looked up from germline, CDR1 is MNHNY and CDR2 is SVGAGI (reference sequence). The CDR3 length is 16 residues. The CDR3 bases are TGTGCCAGCAGTTTCCCTAGGGGGCAGGGGATGACTGAAGCTTTCTTT. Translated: CASSFPRGQGMTEAFF.

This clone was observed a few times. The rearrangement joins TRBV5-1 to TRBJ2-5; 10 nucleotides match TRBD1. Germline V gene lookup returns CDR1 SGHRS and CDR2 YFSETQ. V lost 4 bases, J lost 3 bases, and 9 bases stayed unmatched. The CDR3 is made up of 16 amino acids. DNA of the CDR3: TGCGCCAGCAGCCCTCGGACAGGGGGTAGAGAAGAGACCCAGTACTTC. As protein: CASSPRTGGREETQYF.

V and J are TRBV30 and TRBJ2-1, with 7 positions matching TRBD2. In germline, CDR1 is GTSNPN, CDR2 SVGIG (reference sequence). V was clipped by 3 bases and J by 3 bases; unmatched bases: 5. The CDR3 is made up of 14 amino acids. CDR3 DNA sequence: TGTGCCTGGAGGGAAGCGGGGTACTACAATGAGCAGTTCTTC. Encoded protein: CAWREAGYYNEQFF.

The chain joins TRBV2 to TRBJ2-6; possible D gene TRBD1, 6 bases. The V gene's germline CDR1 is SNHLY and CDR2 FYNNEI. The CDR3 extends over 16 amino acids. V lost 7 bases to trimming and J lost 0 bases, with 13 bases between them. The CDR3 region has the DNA TGTGCCAGCACGGGACATAAACCCTCTGGGGCCAACGTCCTGACTTTC. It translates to CASTGHKPSGANVLTF.

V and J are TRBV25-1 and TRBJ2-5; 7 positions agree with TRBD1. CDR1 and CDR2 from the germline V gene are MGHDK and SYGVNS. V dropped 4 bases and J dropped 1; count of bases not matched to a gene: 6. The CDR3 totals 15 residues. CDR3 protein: CASSGRQGPQETQYF. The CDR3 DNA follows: TGTGCCAGCAGTGGAAGACAGGGACCCCAAGAGACCCAGTACTTC.

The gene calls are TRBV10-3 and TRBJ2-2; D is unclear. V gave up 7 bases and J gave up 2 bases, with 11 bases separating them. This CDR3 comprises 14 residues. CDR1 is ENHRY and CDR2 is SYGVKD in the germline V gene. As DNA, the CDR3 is TGTGCCATCACGGTCGCTTCTAACACCGGGGAGCTGTTTTTT. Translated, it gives CAITVASNTGELFF.

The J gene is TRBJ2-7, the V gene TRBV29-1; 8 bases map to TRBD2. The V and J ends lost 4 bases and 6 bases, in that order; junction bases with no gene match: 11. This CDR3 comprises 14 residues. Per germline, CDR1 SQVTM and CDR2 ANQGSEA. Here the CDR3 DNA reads TGCAGCGTTGTGGGCGGGGGGAATCCGAGCGAGCAGTACTTC. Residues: CSVVGGGNPSEQYF.

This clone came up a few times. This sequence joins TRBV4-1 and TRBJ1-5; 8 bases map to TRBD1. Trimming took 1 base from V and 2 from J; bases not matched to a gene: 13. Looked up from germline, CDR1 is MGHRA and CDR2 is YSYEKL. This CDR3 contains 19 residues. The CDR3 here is CASSQAVFQGASGNQPQHF. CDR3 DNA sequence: TGCGCCAGCAGCCAAGCAGTATTCCAGGGGGCATCAGGCAATCAGCCCCAGCATTTT.

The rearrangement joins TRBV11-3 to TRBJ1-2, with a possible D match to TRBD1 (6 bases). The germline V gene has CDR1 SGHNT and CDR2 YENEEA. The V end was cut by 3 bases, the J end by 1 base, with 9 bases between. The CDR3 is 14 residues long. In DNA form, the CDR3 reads TGTGCCAGCAGCTTGACAGGTTTTAACTATGGCTACACCTTC. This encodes CASSLTGFNYGYTF.

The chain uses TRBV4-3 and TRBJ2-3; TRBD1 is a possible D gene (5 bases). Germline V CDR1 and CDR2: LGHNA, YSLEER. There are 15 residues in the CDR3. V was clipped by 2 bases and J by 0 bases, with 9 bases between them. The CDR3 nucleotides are TGCGCCAGCAGCCAATTCGACAGTAGCACAGATACGCAGTATTTT. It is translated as CASSQFDSSTDTQYF.